These T cell receptor beta chains were read from a single sample in a study of blood T cell repertoires in COVID-19. Generated by immunoSEQ multiplex PCR, the TCRdb table keeps only in-frame clones and is missing some. Of some 80,000 clones detected, about nine tenths appear once; the ten largest clones hold about 2.7%. The material sequenced was peripheral blood. The source is a human donor in a cohort sampled during active COVID-19. Both conserved end residues are part of each CDR3. The D gene is left open where the match is weak. Clone size is not always given. Where it is, it says once, few, many or a class for expanded clones.

V,size,D,J,length,DNA,CDR3
TRBV28,few,NA,TRBJ2-3,17,TGTGCCAGCAGTTCTGGACTTCTCTTGAGCGGCACAGATACGCAGTATTTT,CASSSGLLLSGTDTQYF
TRBV3-1/TRBV3-2,NA,NA,TRBJ1-1,15,TGTGCCAGCAGCGCTCTAGAGGGATTGTACACTGAAGCTTTCTTT,CASSALEGLYTEAFF
TRBV12-3/TRBV12-4,NA,NA,TRBJ2-7,12,TGTGCCAGCAGTCACAAGACCTACGAGCAGTACTTC,CASSHKTYEQYF
TRBV14,NA,NA,TRBJ2-1,13,TGTGCCAGCAGCCAACTAGTACGCAATGAGCAGTTCTTC,CASSQLVRNEQFF
TRBV6-4,NA,TRBD2,TRBJ2-1,16,TGTGCCAGCAGGGGCCTCGGGGCTAGCGGGGCGGTGGGGCAGTTCTTC,CASRGLGASGAVGQFF
TRBV12-3/TRBV12-4,NA,NA,TRBJ2-7,12,TGTGCCAGCAGTCTCAACTATGGCGAGCAGTACTTC,CASSLNYGEQYF
TRBV10-2,NA,TRBD2,TRBJ2-1,15,TGCGCCAGCATCGGAGCGGGGGGGCCCGGCAATGAGCAGTTCTTC,CASIGAGGPGNEQFF
TRBV15,NA,TRBD1,TRBJ1-5,15,TGTGCCACCAGCCTGGGACAGGGCGGCAATCAGCCCCAGCATTTT,CATSLGQGGNQPQHF
TRBV12-3/TRBV12-4,NA,TRBD1,TRBJ1-1,13,TGTGCCAGCAGGTCGGACAGGGGGCGCACAGCTTTCTTT,CASRSDRGRTAFF
TRBV14,NA,TRBD1,TRBJ1-2,14,TGTGCCAGCAGCCAACGAACAGGGGGACGGGGCTACACCTTC,CASSQRTGGRGYTF
TRBV28,NA,NA,TRBJ2-4,17,TGTGCCAGCAGCTCCCTGGAGGGCCGACTGTTGTGGAACATTCAGTACTTC,CASSSLEGRLLWNIQYF
TRBV24-1,NA,NA,TRBJ2-3,17,TGTGCCACCAACGCCGGGACTCGAGGGTGGAACACAGATACGCAGTATTTT,CATNAGTRGWNTDTQYF
TRBV6-1,NA,TRBD2,TRBJ2-7,14,TGTGCCAGCAGTGAAGTACCCTTAGCGGGTGAGCAGTACTTC,CASSEVPLAGEQYF
TRBV9,NA,TRBD1,TRBJ2-7,14,TGTGCCAGCAGCGCGGGACAGAGCCCCTACGAGCAGTACTTC,CASSAGQSPYEQYF
TRBV9,NA,NA,TRBJ2-5,13,TGTGCCAGCAGCGTAGATCAGGGTAGAGCCCAGTACTTC,CASSVDQGRAQYF
TRBV4-1,once,TRBD1,TRBJ2-2,16,TGCGCCAGCAGCCACCTGGACAGGGGTGACACCGGGGAGCTGTTTTTT,CASSHLDRGDTGELFF
TRBV5-1,NA,NA,TRBJ2-6,18,TGCGCCAGCAGCTTGGCAAGGGGGTACTCCTCTGGGGCCAACGTCCTGACTTTC,CASSLARGYSSGANVLTF